The 30 T cell receptor beta chains reported below all come from one sample, sequenced in a study of blood T cell repertoires in COVID-19. Using immunoSEQ multiplex PCR, the repertoire was profiled, and TCRdb retains in-frame clones only, with some absent. The sample consists of 110,000 or so clones, approximately 89% of them appearing once. Sequencing input: peripheral blood. These receptors were taken from a woman in her sixties or seventies with COVID-19, enrolled during active disease.

This clone was picked up one time. Other DNA sequences within the sample encode an identical CDR3. This chain connects TRBV6-5 to TRBJ2-7; tentative D call: TRBD1 (6 bases). Between the trimmed V and J ends, which lost 0 bases and 7 bases, there was a span of 10 bases. The length of the CDR3 is 13 residues. Germline assignment: CDR1 MNHEY and CDR2 SVGAGI. The DNA for the CDR3 is TGTGCCAGCAGTTACTCGACAGGTTATGAGCAGTACTTC. Translation: CASSYSTGYEQYF.

The chain has TRBV7-9 and TRBJ1-2, with TRBD1 matching over 9 bases. Trimming removed 5 bases from V and 5 bases from J; junction bases left unmatched: 3. The CDR3 is 13 amino acids. Germline V CDR1 and CDR2: SEHNR, FQNEAQ (reference sequence). The CDR3 DNA follows: TGTGCCAGCAGCCATGACAGGGGGTATGGCTACACCTTC. Translation: CASSHDRGYGYTF.

This sequence joins TRBV9 and TRBJ2-3; perhaps TRBD2 as D (6 bases). V was cut by 3 bases and J by 0 bases, with 14 bases left in between. Looked up from germline, CDR1 is SGDLS and CDR2 is YYNGEE. The CDR3 is 16 residues long. As DNA, the CDR3 is TGTGCCAGCAGCGCCGTGGGGGGACTTAGCACAGATACGCAGTATTTT. This codes for CASSAVGGLSTDTQYF.

The CDR3 DNA sequence: TGCGCCAGCAGTAATACGGGCACAGATACGCAGTATTTT. Protein product: CASSNTGTDTQYF. V is TRBV5-1 and J is TRBJ2-3, with D hard to call. V was shortened by 5 bases and J by 1 base, with 8 bases between the two germline ends. This CDR3 is built from 13 residues. CDR1 and CDR2 (germline): SGHRS, YFSETQ.

This clone has just a few counts. V and J are TRBV10-3 and TRBJ2-2; 7 bases map to TRBD2. Unmatched junction bases numbered 6, after V lost 11 bases and J lost 3 bases. Germline CDR1 and CDR2: ENHRY and SYGVKD. The CDR3 extends over 13 amino acids. The CDR3 nucleotides are TGTGCCGGCGGGGGAGGGGACACCGGGGAGCTGTTTTTT. It is translated as CAGGGGDTGELFF.

This clone was observed a handful of times. The chain is built from TRBV6-5 and TRBJ1-2; D might be TRBD1 (5 bases). The CDR3 runs 14 residues. Between the trimmed V and J ends, which lost 7 bases and 6 bases, there was a span of 18 bases. Germline assignment: CDR1 MNHEY and CDR2 SVGAGI. CDR3 sequence reads: CASTTTRGIDGYTF. DNA for the CDR3: TGTGCCAGCACCACAACTCGGGGGATCGATGGCTACACCTTC.

J is TRBJ2-2 and V is TRBV18, with TRBD1 matching 11 bases. CDR3 length: 17 residues. The germline V gene has CDR1 KGHSH and CDR2 LQKENI. V lost 4 bases and J lost 5; bases outside the gene matches: 9. The CDR3 loop reads CASSQLGQGASTGELFF. The CDR3, as DNA: TGTGCCAGCTCACAACTTGGACAGGGGGCTAGTACCGGGGAGCTGTTTTTT.

This chain joins TRBV5-1 and TRBJ1-2, with a possible D match to TRBD1 (5 bases). The CDR3 consists of 15 residues. V lost 4 bases, J lost 4 bases, and 17 bases lay in between. CDR1 is SGHRS and CDR2 is YFSETQ in the germline V gene. Here the CDR3 reads CASSQGSDDLYGYTF. DNA for the CDR3: TGCGCCAGCAGCCAGGGTTCGGACGACCTCTATGGCTACACCTTC.

The CDR3 DNA reads as TGTGCCAGCAGTTTTGACAGAATCTATGGCTACACCTTC. It encodes CASSFDRIYGYTF. The rearrangement links TRBV6-5 to TRBJ1-2; D may be TRBD1 (5 bases). The ends were cut back, 4 bases at V and 4 bases at J, with 10 bases in the middle. Germline V gene lookup returns CDR1 MNHEY and CDR2 SVGAGI. The CDR3 covers 13 residues.

This clone was detected once. J is TRBJ1-2 and V is TRBV11-2, with D tentatively TRBD1 (5 bases). The V end was cut by 6 bases, the J end by 8 bases, with 13 bases between. Germline V gene data show CDR1 as SGHAT and CDR2 as FQNNGV. The CDR3 spans 12 residues. The CDR3 protein is CASSPRRDGYTF. The CDR3 coding sequence is TGTGCCAGCAGTCCACGGCGGGACGGCTACACCTTC.

The rearrangement joins TRBV6-2 or TRBV6-3 to TRBJ2-1, with 10 nucleotides matching TRBD1. The CDR3 consists of 16 residues. Trimming at V came to 5 bases and at J to 7 bases, leaving 11 bases not matched to a gene. The germline V gene has CDR1 MNHEY and CDR2 SVGEGT. For the CDR3, the DNA is TGTGCCAGCAGTCCAGAAGGGGGACAGGGGAGGAATGAGCAGTTCTTC. Translating it yields CASSPEGGQGRNEQFF.

V and J are TRBV11-2 and TRBJ2-1; D is possibly TRBD2 (6 bases). This CDR3 has 15 residues. Trimming cost V 4 bases and J 2 bases, with 12 bases left between them. CDR1 SGHAT and CDR2 FQNNGV come from the germline V gene. This CDR3 reads CASSSAAGTYNEQFF. The CDR3, as DNA: TGTGCCAGCAGCTCCGCAGCGGGCACCTACAATGAGCAGTTCTTC.

Details on this clone: The junction departs from germline at one end; a sequencing error may be responsible. This rearrangement joins TRBV3-1 (or the pseudogene TRBV3-2) to TRBJ2-1; D possibly corresponds to TRBD2 (8 bases). The CDR3 runs to 17 residues. CDR1 and CDR2 (germline): LGHDT, YNNKEL (reference sequence). The CDR3 nucleotides read TGTGCCAGCCGCCAGGGGGGCGGGGGGCGCTCCTACAATGAGCAGTTCTTC. It is translated as CASRQGGGGRSYNEQFF.

V usage is TRBV2 and J usage is TRBJ2-1; 7 bases match TRBD2. This CDR3 contains 12 residues. Germline V gives CDR1 SNHLY, CDR2 FYNNEI. V gave up 7 bases and J gave up 11 bases; unmatched junction bases: 8. CDR3 protein: CASTPQLAKQFF. The CDR3 DNA reads TGTGCCAGCACGCCTCAACTAGCGAAGCAGTTCTTC.

The chain joins TRBV27 to TRBJ2-1; 11 bases line up with TRBD2. The CDR3 runs 15 residues. CDR1 is MNHEY, CDR2 SMNVEV, per germline (reference sequence). With 5 bases clipped from V and 4 bases from J, the junction kept 4 bases outside the gene matches. The CDR3: CASSILAGGYNEQFF. In nucleotides, the CDR3 is TGTGCCAGCAGTATCCTAGCGGGGGGTTACAATGAGCAGTTCTTC.

Only a few counts were recorded for this clone. The CDR3 is CASSPHIGTGKYEQYF. CDR3 coding DNA: TGTGCCAGCAGCCCCCACATCGGGACAGGGAAATACGAGCAGTACTTC. The chain recombines TRBV7-2 with TRBJ2-7; TRBD1 agrees at 9 bases. From germline, CDR1 is SGHTA and CDR2 FQGNSA. This CDR3 is built from 16 residues. The trim removed 5 bases at V and 4 bases at J, leaving 12 bases unmatched.

The gene calls are TRBV3-1 (or the pseudogene TRBV3-2) and TRBJ2-3; 15 nucleotides match TRBD2. The CDR3 is 18 amino acids. CDR1 and CDR2 (germline): LGHDT, YNNKEL (reference sequence). The trim removed 0 bases at V and 6 bases at J, leaving 7 bases unmatched. CDR3 coding DNA: TGTGCCAGCAGCCAAGACCGGACTAGCGGGGGGGCCAAGGATACGCAGTATTTT. It codes for CASSQDRTSGGAKDTQYF.

This chain connects TRBV6-5 to TRBJ2-7, with D perhaps matching TRBD1 (6 bases). The germline V gene has CDR1 MNHEY and CDR2 SVGAGI. Between the trimmed V and J ends, which lost 7 bases and 5 bases, there was a span of 15 bases. The CDR3 covers 13 residues. The CDR3 region is CASKVQGLHEQYF. In DNA form, the CDR3 reads TGTGCCAGCAAAGTACAGGGTCTACACGAGCAGTACTTC.

The chain is built from TRBV7-6 and TRBJ2-7; 8 positions match TRBD1. The CDR3 is made up of 15 amino acids. Germline trimming cut 1 base from V and 1 base from J; bases unmatched to any gene: 3. Germline V gene data show CDR1 as SGHVS and CDR2 as FNYEAQ. CDR3 DNA: TGTGCCAGCAGCTTAGGCGGGACAGGATCCTACGAGCAGTACTTC. Translated, it gives CASSLGGTGSYEQYF.

The V call is TRBV5-6, the J call TRBJ2-1, with a tentative D call TRBD1 (6 bases). Trimming shortened V by 0 bases and J by 7 bases, and 8 bases separated the two germline ends. CDR1 and CDR2 from the germline V gene are SGHDT and YYEEEE. The CDR3 covers 13 residues. The CDR3 loop reads CASSLGTVNEQFF. In DNA form, the CDR3 reads TGTGCCAGCAGCTTGGGGACAGTGAATGAGCAGTTCTTC.

The chain is built from TRBV14 and TRBJ2-2; 11 bases are shared with TRBD2. Losses at the gene ends were 1 base for V and 7 bases for J; bases not matched to a gene: 11. There are 18 residues in the CDR3. Germline-derived CDR1 and CDR2 are SGHDN and FVKESK. The CDR3 protein is CASSQALRLAGSDGELFF. For the CDR3, the DNA is TGTGCCAGCAGCCAAGCGTTGAGACTAGCGGGGTCCGACGGGGAGCTGTTTTTT.

This sequence joins TRBV5-1 and TRBJ2-5, with D perhaps matching TRBD1 (5 bases). Trimming cost V 0 bases and J 5 bases, with 14 bases left between them. Germline V gene data show CDR1 as SGHRS and CDR2 as YFSETQ. The CDR3 runs 15 residues. The CDR3 spells CASSLVGRVGETQYF. In DNA, the CDR3 is TGCGCCAGCAGCTTGGTCGGCAGGGTAGGGGAGACCCAGTACTTC.

V gene TRBV7-9 combines with J gene TRBJ2-5, with 8 bases aligning to TRBD2. The V gene's germline CDR1 is SEHNR and CDR2 FQNEAQ (reference sequence). This CDR3 region has 15 residues. After removal of 4 bases from V and 5 bases from J, the junction contained 9 bases not matched to a gene. The CDR3: CASSSRLARVETQYF. The CDR3 DNA reads as TGTGCCAGCAGCTCACGACTAGCGAGGGTGGAGACCCAGTACTTC.

This clone was counted only a few times. V gene TRBV9 combines with J gene TRBJ2-2; a weak D match, TRBD1 (5 bases). The V gene lost 0 bases and the J gene lost 6 bases, with 15 bases spanning the gap. The CDR3 contains 16 residues. Per germline, CDR1 SGDLS and CDR2 YYNGEE. For the CDR3, the DNA is TGTGCCAGCAGCGTAGGGGCAGGGTCTCTTTCCGGGGAGCTGTTTTTT. It is translated as CASSVGAGSLSGELFF.

This clone was seen once. The chain recombines TRBV5-1 with TRBJ1-5; D is unclear. CDR1 is SGHRS, CDR2 YFSETQ, per germline. The ends were cut back, 2 bases at V and 8 bases at J, with 11 bases in the middle. CDR3 length equals 13 residues. The CDR3 is CASSFEGREPQHF. DNA for the CDR3: TGCGCCAGCAGCTTTGAGGGTCGGGAGCCCCAGCATTTT.

The chain is built from TRBV6-6 and TRBJ1-2; D is perhaps TRBD1 (6 bases). V was pared by 4 bases and J by 4 bases, with 19 bases between. This CDR3 has 16 amino acids. Germline values: CDR1 MNHNY, CDR2 SVGAGI (reference sequence). The CDR3 DNA sequence: TGTGCCAGCAGTTCTAACCCCGGACAGTACGGCTATGGCTACACCTTC. Encoded protein: CASSSNPGQYGYGYTF.

This clone was observed once. The CDR3: CASSVGTGLGDYTF. The CDR3 nucleotides are TGTGCCAGCAGCGTCGGGACAGGTTTGGGGGACTACACCTTC. The rearrangement joins TRBV7-3 to TRBJ1-2; 8 bases are a match to TRBD1. This CDR3 has 14 residues. The germline CDR1 and CDR2 sequences are SGHTA and FQGTGA. J lost 10 bases, V lost 5 bases, and 12 bases had no gene match.

V gene TRBV5-5 combines with J gene TRBJ1-2; maybe TRBD1 (6 bases). The CDR3 is made up of 14 amino acids. In germline, CDR1 is SGHKS, CDR2 YYEKEE (reference sequence). Deletions cut 4 bases from V and 8 bases from J, with 18 bases between. As DNA, the CDR3 is TGTGCCAGCAGCCCGCGTGGGGGGGCGGAAGGCTACACCTTC. The encoded protein is CASSPRGGAEGYTF.

This sequence joins TRBV5-1 and TRBJ2-5; 8 bases agree with TRBD2. The ends lost 3 bases at V and 6 bases at J; junction bases unmatched: 10. Germline CDR1 reads SGHRS; CDR2 reads YFSETQ. The length of the CDR3 is 15 residues. The CDR3 sequence is CASSSTDSGIQTQYF. CDR3 nucleotides: TGCGCCAGCAGCTCAACTGATAGCGGGATCCAGACCCAGTACTTC.

This clone has only one observation. The rearrangement joins TRBV18 to TRBJ2-1; TRBD2 matches at 7 bases. V lost 0 bases, J lost 4 bases, and 3 bases stayed unmatched. Germline CDR1 reads KGHSH; CDR2 reads LQKENI. The CDR3 runs 15 residues. The CDR3 region has the DNA TGTGCCAGCTCACCACCGAGCGGGACTTACAATGAGCAGTTCTTC. Residues: CASSPPSGTYNEQFF.